The entry that follows covers one T cell receptor (beta chain) sequence. What it recognizes is unknown. Germline is not matched at one junction end, which may reflect a read error. Roughly 10 milliliters was the volume of peripheral blood drawn from each donor. The CDR3 totals 13 residues. Germline V gene data show CDR1 as DFQATT and CDR2 as SNEGSKA (reference sequence). The sample comes from a study of blood T cells in healthy people across ages. General study points: It was found that TCR beta diversity correlated strongly with the percentage of naive T cells.

Combining a sample-barcoded 5' primer with a J-beta primer mix, a second PCR ran for roughly 6 to 12 cycles. TCRdb re-called the 5' RACE reads through MiXCR, storing one row per CDR3 protein. This sample has 1,500,000 or so distinct CDR3 sequences, with about 45% found just once. Sequenced material: blood. The TCR was taken from a woman under 30 in good health. V is TRBV20-1 and J is TRBJ2-7, with D possibly being TRBD1 (6 bases). This CDR3 is CSARVQGFHERYF. CDR3 nucleotide sequence: TGCAGTGCTAGAGTCCAGGGGTTCCACGAGCGGTACTTC.